This TCR beta chain was recorded in a study of low-dose radiotherapy and immunotherapy resistance in tumors (dated by TCRdb to 2021 to 2024). At the level of the whole study: In Cohort 1, 0.5 Gy per fraction was delivered every 2 weeks, and a total PTV dose of 6.5 Gy was prescribed. Nivolumab and ipilimumab were both given intravenously, with nivolumab at a 240 mg flat dose every two weeks and ipilimumab at 1 mg/kg every six weeks. In Cohort 2, 1 Gy per fraction was delivered every two weeks, for a total of 13 Gy over 26 weeks. The translational analysis covered eight patients: three from the first dose cohort and the first five from the second dose cohort. Starting on cycle 1 day 1, patients took 300 mg of aspirin by mouth once a day for four cycles. Every two weeks, patients got intravenous cyclophosphamide at 200 mg/m2, given one day ahead of each radiation and immunotherapy administration. Trial participants were not randomized into treatment groups.

This clonotype has at least ten counts. It lacks a known antigen. No much larger clone exists at a distance of one base, and base qualities are not known. Per the germline V gene, MNHEY is the CDR1 and SVGEGT is the CDR2. The CDR3 runs 16 amino acids, cysteine and phenylalanine included. Solely the CDR3 DNA is kept, with 48 bases framed from the first base. V gives up 6 bases and J gives up 0 bases, and the segment between their germline ends measures 17 bases. Reading the label with the study, this specimen's time point is: after trial treatment. The sample's treatment or condition label, in plain terms: LDRT plus nivolumab, ipilimumab, low-dose cyclophosphamide and aspirin (RACIN trial). Donors were enrolled in RACIN, a single-arm phase I dose-escalation trial combining nivolumab, ipilimumab, aspirin, low-dose cyclophosphamide and low-dose radiotherapy. Patients with advanced, TIL-negative solid tumors were considered eligible.

Data came from an Illumina HiSeq 2500. To make first-strand cDNA, Superscript III was used along with a set of TRAV- and TRBV-specific primers so that both the TCRalpha and TCRbeta chains were covered. A roughly 19-cycle PCR with Phusion amplified the TCRs, pairing a constant-region primer with the adapter that was attached to the V primers. Isolated mRNA was amplified with the MessageAmp II aRNA Amplification Kit, using a roughly 15-hour in vitro transcription at 37°C. mRNA for TCR sequencing was isolated with the Dynabeads mRNA DIRECT Purification Kit. Indexed Illumina adapters were added in a second roughly 25-cycle Phusion PCR, and the resulting products were purified with AMPure XP beads. Regarding the original processing steps: Using custom Perl scripts, TCR sequences that encoded the same protein were pooled, out-of-frame sequences were dropped, and the abundance of each clonotype was calculated. Any TCR sequence supported by only a single read was excluded from analysis. Repertoire metrics included Shannon entropy, Gini index, clonality, richness, and frequency of TCRs shared between repertoires. TCRdb handled the public reads itself, with Q25 trimming in fastp and clone calling in MiXCR, and kept productive beta chains. Rows are combined by CDR3 protein, so each entry shows the most common genes and DNA. The V and J calls reflect TCRdb's pipeline rather than the authors' work. This sample has roughly 95,000 distinct CDR3 sequences in its table, and around 20% of those were observed once. Of the sample, 9.5% to 15% is held by the ten largest clones.

This chain joins TRBV6-2 or TRBV6-3 to TRBJ2-5; TRBD2 is possibly the D segment (7 matching bases). The source is a female donor with ovarian cancer. Material: PBMCs, obtained after low-dose radiotherapy plus immunotherapy. The sequenced DNA is TGTGCCAGCAGCCCATCTAGCGGACAGTACCAAGAGACCCAGTACTTC. It translates as CASSPSSGQYQETQYF.